This T cell receptor beta chain was identified in a study of cytomegalovirus exposure and HLA in healthy donors. Study-wide background: An early data release held tens of millions of unique TCRs from HLA-typed donors. Study results and caveats: Earlier analysis found most TCR beta V segments productive about 87% or about 30% of the time. Other equally common chains were less clonally expanded than HLA-associated TCR beta chains, a later analysis showed.

V was trimmed by 4 bases and J by 5 bases, leaving 12 bases between them. The CDR3 covers 14 residues. Germline V CDR1 and CDR2: SGHTA, FQGTGA. A single count supports this clone. The target antigen is unknown. With 60 Vbeta and 13 Jbeta primers, the PCR was carried out. TCRdb's copy holds only in-frame clones and misses some; the assay was immunoSEQ multiplex PCR. Among roughly 180,000 clones listed, over 65% were seen once. The source material was PBMCs. The chain recombines TRBV7-3 with TRBJ2-1; possible D gene TRBD2, 6 bases. The source is a man aged 18 to 30 in good health and CMV-seronegative. The CDR3 coding sequence is TGTGCCAGCAGCTCCCCGGCGGGGAACAATGAGCAGTTCTTC. Protein product: CASSSPAGNNEQFF.